This TCR beta chain was obtained from a study of blood T cell repertoires in COVID-19. Across the whole study: Whether acute or convalescent, the COVID-19 samples came from the United States, Italy and Spain. The cDNA or gDNA used as material had been derived from T cells, B-cell-depleted T cells, or PBMCs.

CDR1 MDHEN and CDR2 SYDVKM come from the germline V gene. The CDR3 runs to 16 residues. The ends lost 6 bases at V and 7 bases at J; junction bases unmatched: 12. Seattle participants joined during active infection and were tracked over time. Libraries were prepared by immunoSEQ multiplex PCR; TCRdb keeps only in-frame clonotypes and omits some of them. The data contain approximately 350,000 clones, around nine tenths of them singletons. Material: peripheral blood. The sequence was obtained from a woman in her seventies with COVID-19, enrolled during active disease. The chain employs TRBV28 and TRBJ2-1; 10 bases are a match to TRBD1. CDR3 DNA: TGTGCCAGCAGCCCCTGGGGGACAGGGGCTGGTAATGAGCAGTTCTTC. Protein: CASSPWGTGAGNEQFF. The full variable domain, with the rest looked up from reference TRBV28 and TRBJ2-1, is DVKVTQSSRYLVKRTGEKVFLECVQDMDHENMFWYRQDPGLGLRLIYFSYDVKMKEKGDIPEGYSVSREKKERFSLILESASTNQTSMYLCASSPWGTGAGNEQFFGPGTRLTVL.